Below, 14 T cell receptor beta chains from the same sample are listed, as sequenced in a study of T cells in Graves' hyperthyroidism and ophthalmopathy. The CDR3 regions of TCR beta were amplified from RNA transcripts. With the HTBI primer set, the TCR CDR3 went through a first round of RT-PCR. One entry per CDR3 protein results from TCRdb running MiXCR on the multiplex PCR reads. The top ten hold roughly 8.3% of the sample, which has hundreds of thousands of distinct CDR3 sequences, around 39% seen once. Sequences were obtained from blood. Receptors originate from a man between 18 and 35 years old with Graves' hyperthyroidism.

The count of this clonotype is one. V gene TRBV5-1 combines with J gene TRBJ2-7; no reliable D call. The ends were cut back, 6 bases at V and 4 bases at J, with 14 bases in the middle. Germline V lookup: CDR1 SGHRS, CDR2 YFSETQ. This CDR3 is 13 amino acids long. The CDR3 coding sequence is TGCGCCAGCACCCCGATATCCATATACGAGCAGTACTTC. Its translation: CASTPISIYEQYF.

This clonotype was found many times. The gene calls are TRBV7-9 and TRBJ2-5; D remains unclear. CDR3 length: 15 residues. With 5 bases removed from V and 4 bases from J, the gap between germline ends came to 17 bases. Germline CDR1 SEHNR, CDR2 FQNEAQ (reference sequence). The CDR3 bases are TGTGCCAGCAGCCCGGAGTTGGGCAGCCGAGAGACCCAGTACTTC. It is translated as CASSPELGSRETQYF.

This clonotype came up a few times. The CDR3 bases are TGTGCCAGCAGCGTAGGAGGTCCGGGGTTTGAATACGAGCAGTACTTC. Translated, it gives CASSVGGPGFEYEQYF. V is TRBV9 and J is TRBJ2-7, with D maybe TRBD2 (5 bases). Germline CDR1 reads SGDLS; CDR2 reads YYNGEE. V gave up 0 bases and J gave up 4 bases, with 17 bases separating them. This CDR3 is 16 amino acids long.

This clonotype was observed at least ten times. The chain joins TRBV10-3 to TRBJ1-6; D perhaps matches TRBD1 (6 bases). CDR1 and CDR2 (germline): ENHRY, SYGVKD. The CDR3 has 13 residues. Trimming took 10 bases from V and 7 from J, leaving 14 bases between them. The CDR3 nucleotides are TGTGCCACCCGGACAGAGTTCAATTCACCCCTCCACTTT. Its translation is CATRTEFNSPLHF.

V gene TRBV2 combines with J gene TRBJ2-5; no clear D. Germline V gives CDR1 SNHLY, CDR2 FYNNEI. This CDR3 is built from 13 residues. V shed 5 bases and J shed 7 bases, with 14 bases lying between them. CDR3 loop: CASSYGRGGTQYF. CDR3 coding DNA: TGTGCCAGCAGTTACGGCCGAGGTGGGACCCAGTACTTC.

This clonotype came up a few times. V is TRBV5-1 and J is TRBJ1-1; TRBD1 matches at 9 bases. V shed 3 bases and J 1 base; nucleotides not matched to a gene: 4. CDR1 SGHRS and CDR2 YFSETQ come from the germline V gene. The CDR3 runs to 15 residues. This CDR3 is CASSWGQGANTEAFF. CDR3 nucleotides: TGCGCCAGCAGCTGGGGACAGGGTGCGAACACTGAAGCTTTCTTT.

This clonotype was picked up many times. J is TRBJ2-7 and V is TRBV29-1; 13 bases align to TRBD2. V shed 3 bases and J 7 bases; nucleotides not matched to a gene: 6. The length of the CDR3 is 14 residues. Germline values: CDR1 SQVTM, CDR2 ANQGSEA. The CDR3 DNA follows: TGCAGCGTTGAGGGTGGGACTAGCGGGGAAGAGCAGTACTTC. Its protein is CSVEGGTSGEEQYF.

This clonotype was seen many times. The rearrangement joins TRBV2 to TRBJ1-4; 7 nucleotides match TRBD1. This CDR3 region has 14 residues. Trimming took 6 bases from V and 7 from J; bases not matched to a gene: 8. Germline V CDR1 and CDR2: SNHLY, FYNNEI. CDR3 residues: CASSRDSGGEKLFF. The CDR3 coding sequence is TGTGCCAGCAGCCGGGACAGTGGGGGTGAAAAACTGTTTTTT.

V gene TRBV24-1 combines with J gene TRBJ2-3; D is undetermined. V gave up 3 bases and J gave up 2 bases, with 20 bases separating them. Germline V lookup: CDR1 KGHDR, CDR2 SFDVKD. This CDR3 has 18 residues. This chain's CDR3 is CATSDSRPQGRLTDTQYF. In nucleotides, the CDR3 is TGTGCCACCAGTGATAGCCGCCCCCAAGGACGCCTCACAGATACGCAGTATTTT.

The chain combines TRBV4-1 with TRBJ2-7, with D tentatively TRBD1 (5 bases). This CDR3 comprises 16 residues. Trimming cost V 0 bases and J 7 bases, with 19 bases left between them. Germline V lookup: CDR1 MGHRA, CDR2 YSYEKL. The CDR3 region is CASSQEGQAGSGEQYF. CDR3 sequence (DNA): TGCGCCAGCAGCCAAGAGGGGCAGGCTGGGTCTGGGGAGCAGTACTTC.

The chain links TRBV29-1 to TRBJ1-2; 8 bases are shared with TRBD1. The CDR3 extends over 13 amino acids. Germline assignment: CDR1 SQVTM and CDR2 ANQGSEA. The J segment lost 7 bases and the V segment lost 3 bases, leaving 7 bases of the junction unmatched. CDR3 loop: CSVDQTGAGGYTF. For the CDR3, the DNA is TGCAGCGTTGATCAGACAGGGGCCGGTGGCTACACCTTC.

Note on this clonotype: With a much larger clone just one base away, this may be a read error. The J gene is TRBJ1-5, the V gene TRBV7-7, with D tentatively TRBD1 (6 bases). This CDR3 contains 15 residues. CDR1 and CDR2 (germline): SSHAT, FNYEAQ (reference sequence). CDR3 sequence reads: CASSVGGVPDQSQHF. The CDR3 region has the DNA TGTGCCAGCAGCGTAGGGGGTGTCCCAGATCAGTCCCAGCATTTT.

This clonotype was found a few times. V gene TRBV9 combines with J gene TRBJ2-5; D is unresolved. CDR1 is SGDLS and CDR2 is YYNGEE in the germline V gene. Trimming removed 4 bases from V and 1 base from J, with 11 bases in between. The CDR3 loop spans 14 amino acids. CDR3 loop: CASSQASTQETQYF. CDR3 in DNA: TGTGCCAGCAGCCAAGCCAGCACCCAAGAGACCCAGTACTTC.

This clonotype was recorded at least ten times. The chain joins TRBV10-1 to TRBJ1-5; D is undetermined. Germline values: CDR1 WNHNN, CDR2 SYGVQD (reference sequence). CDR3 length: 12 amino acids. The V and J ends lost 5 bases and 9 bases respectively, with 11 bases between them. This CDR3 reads CASSPWQPPQHF. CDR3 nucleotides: TGCGCCAGCAGTCCGTGGCAACCGCCCCAGCATTTT.